This entry lists 9 T cell receptor beta chains sequenced from one sample in a study of blood T cells in healthy people across ages (dated by TCRdb to about 2015). The library was produced with 5' RACE. TCRdb records Illumina HiSeq 2500 as the sequencer. A second PCR of roughly 6 to 12 cycles was performed with a sample-barcoded 5' primer and a J-beta primer mix. TCRdb reprocessing: public reads trimmed at Q25 with fastp, clones called with MiXCR, in-frame beta chains kept. CDR3 protein duplicates are merged, each entry listing the most common genes and DNA. The sample records approximately 900,000 distinct CDR3 sequences, under 35% of which are singletons. Roughly 10% of the sample lies in the top ten. This sample also belongs to another study, concerning T cells of mothers and their children.

Sequenced: blood. The receptor source for this set is a woman in her thirties or forties in good health.

This clonotype was seen a few times. The chain joins TRBV7-9 to TRBJ2-3; no reliable D call. Trimming removed 0 bases at V and 2 bases at J, with 12 bases between. The CDR3 is 16 residues long. Germline V gene lookup returns CDR1 SEHNR and CDR2 FQNEAQ (reference sequence). The DNA of the CDR3 is TGTGCCAGCAGCTTAGCGGCGTCGACCGACACAGATACGCAGTATTTT. As protein: CASSLAASTDTDTQYF. The variable domain in full, with the rest retrieved from reference TRBV7-9 and TRBJ2-3, is DTGVSQNPRHKITKRGQNVTFRCDPISEHNRLYWYRQTLGQGPEFLTYFQNEAQLEKSRLLSDRFSAERPKGSFSTLEIQRTEQGDSAMYLCASSLAASTDTDTQYFGPGTRLTVL.

This clonotype has at least ten counts. The V call is TRBV4-2, the J call TRBJ2-7; TRBD1 is a possible D gene (5 bases). The germline V gene encodes CDR1 LGHNA and CDR2 YNFKEQ. V lost 0 bases and J 5 bases, leaving 11 bases between the germline ends. The CDR3 has 14 residues. The CDR3 coding sequence is TGTGCCAGCAGCCAAGATCTGATAGGGGACGAGCAGTACTTC. Translated, it gives CASSQDLIGDEQYF.

V is TRBV18 and J is TRBJ2-1, with D possibly being TRBD1 (6 bases). The CDR3 extends over 17 amino acids. Deletions cut 0 bases from V and 5 bases from J, with 17 bases between. The germline V gene encodes CDR1 KGHSH and CDR2 LQKENI. The CDR3 DNA follows: TGTGCCAGCTCACCACCCGGGACAAAGCAAAGGAACAATGAGCAGTTCTTC. The encoded protein is CASSPPGTKQRNNEQFF.

Remarks on this clonotype: A junction boundary mismatches the germline segment, possibly from a read error. This rearrangement joins TRBV6-6 to TRBJ2-3, with 8 bases identical to TRBD1. The CDR3 sequence is 15 residues long. Germline V gene data show CDR1 as MNHNY and CDR2 as SVGAGI (reference sequence). Here the CDR3 DNA reads TGTGTCAGCAGTTCACCGGGACAGGGCACAGATACGCAGTATTTT. Its protein product is CVSSSPGQGTDTQYF.

This clonotype has just one count. The chain employs TRBV19 and TRBJ1-5, with D perhaps TRBD1 (5 bases). Looked up from germline, CDR1 is LNHDA and CDR2 is SQIVND (reference sequence). The CDR3 has 17 residues. The ends were cut back, 0 bases at V and 6 bases at J, with 18 bases in the middle. CDR3 DNA sequence: TGTGCCAGTAGTATAGAGGGCAGGGTCGGCGGCAGTCAGCCCCAGCATTTT. It translates to CASSIEGRVGGSQPQHF.

Ten or more counts support this clonotype. The gene calls are TRBV6-2 or TRBV6-3 and TRBJ2-7; D unresolved. Trimming removed 2 bases from V and 9 bases from J, with 8 bases in between. The germline CDR1 and CDR2 sequences are MNHEY and SVGEGT. The CDR3 has 11 amino acids. The CDR3, as DNA: TGTGCCAGCAGTTACCAAGCCGGGCAGTACTTC. Translated, it gives CASSYQAGQYF.

This clonotype was seen only a few times. The chain is built from TRBV5-1 and TRBJ2-3; 9 nucleotides match TRBD1. V trimming: 6 bases; J trimming: 8 bases; junction bases outside the gene matches: 13. CDR1 is SGHRS, CDR2 YFSETQ, per germline. This CDR3 contains 15 residues. This CDR3 is CASNTPGQGISTQYF. The CDR3 DNA follows: TGCGCCAGCAACACACCGGGACAGGGAATCAGTACGCAGTATTTT.

This clonotype was seen at least ten times. V and J are TRBV27 and TRBJ2-5; TRBD2 matches at 13 bases. This CDR3 comprises 15 residues. The germline CDR1 and CDR2 sequences are MNHEY and SMNVEV (reference sequence). With 8 bases clipped from V and 7 bases from J, the junction kept 10 bases outside the gene matches. CDR3 bases: TGTGCCAGCGTGGAGACTAGCGGGGGGCGGGGGACCCAGTACTTC. Translated: CASVETSGGRGTQYF.

As concerns this clonotype: One base away lies a much larger clone, so this may be a sequencing read error. The J gene is TRBJ2-1, the V gene TRBV12-3 or TRBV12-4; D may correspond to TRBD1 or TRBD2 (5 bases each). Deletions cut 4 bases from V and 11 bases from J, with 6 bases between. This CDR3 is 10 amino acids long. In DNA form, the CDR3 reads TGTGCCAGCAGTTCGGGACAGCAGTTCTTC. This gives the protein CASSSGQQFF.